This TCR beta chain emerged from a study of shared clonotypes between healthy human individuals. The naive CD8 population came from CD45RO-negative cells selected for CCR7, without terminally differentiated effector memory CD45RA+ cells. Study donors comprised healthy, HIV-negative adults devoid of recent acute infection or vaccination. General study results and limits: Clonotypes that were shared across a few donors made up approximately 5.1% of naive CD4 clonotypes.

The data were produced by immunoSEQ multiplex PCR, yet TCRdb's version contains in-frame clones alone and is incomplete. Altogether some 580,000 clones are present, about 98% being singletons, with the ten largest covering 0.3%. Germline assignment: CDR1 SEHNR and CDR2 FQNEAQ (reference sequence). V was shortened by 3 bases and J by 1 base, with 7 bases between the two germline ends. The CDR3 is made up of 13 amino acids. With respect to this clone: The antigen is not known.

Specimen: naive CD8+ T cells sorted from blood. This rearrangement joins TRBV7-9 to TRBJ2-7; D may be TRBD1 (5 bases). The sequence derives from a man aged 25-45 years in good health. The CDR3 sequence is CASSFAGSYEQYF. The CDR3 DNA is TGTGCCAGCAGCTTCGCAGGGTCCTACGAGCAGTACTTC.